One sample yielded the 16 T cell receptor beta chains listed below, sequenced in a study of regulatory T cells in long-lasting Graves disease. Time point described: newly diagnosed GD, antithyroid drugs for less than 3 months. The TCR library was prepared using RNA isolated from PBMCs. Through Arm-PCR of CDR3 regions and iRepertoire HTBI primers, TCR beta libraries were built. One entry per CDR3 protein, called by TCRdb with MiXCR from the multiplex PCR reads. The sample comprises just over 600,000 distinct CDR3 sequences, about 15% of which are singletons, and 15% to 20% rests with the top ten. These data were also filed under a second study, of T cells in Graves' hyperthyroidism and ophthalmopathy.

This sample comprised peripheral blood mononuclear cells (PBMCs), obtained at new diagnosis, from a patient treated with antithyroid drugs. These receptors all come from a woman younger than 45 with Graves disease.

This clonotype has only a few counts. V usage is TRBV20-1 and J usage is TRBJ2-1, with D maybe TRBD1 (6 bases). Trimming left V 6 bases short and J 6 bases short, with 18 bases between. Per germline, CDR1 DFQATT and CDR2 SNEGSKA (reference sequence). CDR3 length equals 14 residues. The CDR3 coding sequence is TGCAGTGCCCACCTGGGGCAGGGGATCAATGAGCAGTTCTTC. It is translated as CSAHLGQGINEQFF.

This clonotype was found a few times. The V gene is TRBV2, the J gene TRBJ2-2; D is unresolved. Germline values: CDR1 SNHLY, CDR2 FYNNEI. This CDR3 contains 15 residues. V gave up 2 bases and J gave up 5 bases, with 12 bases separating them. The CDR3 spells CASSELASSTGELFF. The CDR3 coding sequence is TGTGCCAGCAGTGAATTGGCCTCATCGACCGGGGAGCTGTTTTTT.

This clonotype was detected many times. The chain employs TRBV20-1 and TRBJ1-1; no reliable D call. CDR3 length: 12 residues. Germline V lookup: CDR1 DFQATT, CDR2 SNEGSKA (reference sequence). Trimming pared 5 bases from V and 1 base from J, leaving 8 bases between. CDR3 DNA: TGCAGTGCTCCGAAGGGGAACACTGAAGCTTTCTTT. This gives the protein CSAPKGNTEAFF.

This clonotype occurred many times. J is TRBJ1-5 and V is TRBV6-1; no firm D call. With 6 bases removed from V and 6 bases from J, the gap between germline ends came to 12 bases. CDR1 and CDR2 (germline): MNHNS, SASEGT. This CDR3 spans 13 amino acids. DNA of the CDR3: TGTGCCAGCAGGCTAGGGCTGGGTCAGCCCCAGCATTTT. It encodes CASRLGLGQPQHF.

The gene calls are TRBV14 and TRBJ2-7, with D possibly being TRBD1 (6 bases). CDR3 length equals 13 residues. Germline lookup yields CDR1 SGHDN and CDR2 FVKESK. The germline V and J ends were trimmed by 4 bases and 5 bases, with 12 bases remaining between them. The CDR3 loop is CASSPYRADEQYF. The CDR3 region has the DNA TGTGCCAGCAGCCCGTACAGGGCAGACGAGCAGTACTTC.

This clonotype was detected many times. V and J are TRBV3-1 and TRBJ1-1; D gene ambiguous. Deletions cut 1 base from V and 6 bases from J, with 15 bases between. This CDR3 is built from 15 residues. Germline lookup yields CDR1 LGHDT and CDR2 YNNKEL (reference sequence). The CDR3 DNA reads as TGTGCCAGCAGCCAAGGTACGTCGAGGATCTCTGAAGCTTTCTTT. Protein sequence: CASSQGTSRISEAFF.

The J gene is TRBJ2-7, the V gene TRBV3-1; the match to TRBD2 covers 9 bases. Per the germline V gene, CDR1 is LGHDT and CDR2 is YNNKEL (reference sequence). The CDR3 totals 16 residues. V was clipped by 3 bases and J by 3 bases; unmatched bases: 9. The CDR3 loop reads CASSQISGRGGYEQYF. The DNA of the CDR3 is TGTGCCAGCAGCCAGATTAGCGGGAGAGGGGGCTACGAGCAGTACTTC.

The chain joins TRBV28 to TRBJ1-3; D call uncertain. Trimming pared 4 bases from V and 1 base from J, leaving 14 bases between. CDR3 size: 16 residues. Germline values: CDR1 MDHEN, CDR2 SYDVKM. This CDR3 reads CASSSVPLGSGNTIYF. In DNA, the CDR3 is TGTGCCAGCAGTTCGGTTCCGCTGGGATCTGGAAACACCATATATTTT.

This clonotype was seen ten or more times. The rearrangement uses TRBV28 and TRBJ2-1; D possibly corresponds to TRBD2 (6 bases). Germline CDR1 and CDR2: MDHEN and SYDVKM. Trimming took 7 bases from V and 7 from J, leaving 14 bases between them. The CDR3 has 13 residues. The CDR3 sequence is CASTLWDWNEQFF. CDR3 DNA: TGTGCCAGCACCCTGTGGGACTGGAATGAGCAGTTCTTC. Drawing the rest from reference TRBV28 and TRBJ2-1, the complete variable domain is DVKVTQSSRYLVKRTGEKVFLECVQDMDHENMFWYRQDPGLGLRLIYFSYDVKMKEKGDIPEGYSVSREKKERFSLILESASTNQTSMYLCASTLWDWNEQFFGPGTRLTVL.

At least ten counts were recorded for this clonotype. V usage is TRBV6-2 or TRBV6-3 and J usage is TRBJ2-7; 9 positions match TRBD1. Germline trimming cut 2 bases from V and 2 bases from J; bases unmatched to any gene: 10. Germline CDR1 and CDR2: MNHEY and SVGEGT. This CDR3 has 17 amino acids. The CDR3 sequence is CASSYRYRDRDTYEQYF. The CDR3 DNA follows: TGTGCCAGCAGTTACAGGTACCGGGACAGGGACACCTACGAGCAGTACTTC.

This clonotype appeared a few times. The rearrangement joins TRBV7-3 to TRBJ2-1, with D possibly called TRBD1 or TRBD2 (5 bases each). V shed 5 bases and J shed 0 bases, with 14 bases lying between them. The V gene's germline CDR1 is SGHTA and CDR2 FQGTGA. The CDR3 covers 16 residues. As DNA, the CDR3 is TGTGCCAGCAGCCGATTCAGGGAGAGCTCCTACAATGAGCAGTTCTTC. Translation: CASSRFRESSYNEQFF. The full variable domain, rest sourced from reference TRBV7-3 and TRBJ2-1, is GAGVSQTPSNKVTEKGKYVELRCDPISGHTALYWYRQSLGQGPEFLIYFQGTGAADDSGLPNDRFFAVRPEGSVSTLKIQRTERGDSAVYLCASSRFRESSYNEQFFGPGTRLTVL.

This clonotype was picked up many times. The rearrangement links TRBV28 to TRBJ1-4; no clear D. V was pared by 1 base and J by 5 bases, with 11 bases between. The CDR3 spans 15 residues. The V gene's germline CDR1 is MDHEN and CDR2 SYDVKM. In nucleotides, the CDR3 is TGTGCCAGCAGTTTATTGGTATCCCTCAATGAAAAACTGTTTTTT. This gives the protein CASSLLVSLNEKLFF.

The chain has TRBV24-1 and TRBJ2-5, with 7 bases that match TRBD1. Germline V CDR1 and CDR2: KGHDR, SFDVKD. The V gene end was trimmed by 4 bases and the J gene end by 2 bases; junction bases not matched to a gene: 12. The length of the CDR3 is 17 residues. This CDR3 is CATSETAGTALQETQYF. The CDR3 DNA reads TGTGCCACCAGTGAAACTGCCGGGACAGCTTTACAAGAGACCCAGTACTTC.

This clonotype has ten or more counts. The chain carries TRBV6-2 or TRBV6-3 and TRBJ1-6, with 7 bases that match TRBD1. The length of the CDR3 is 13 residues. Per germline, CDR1 MNHEY and CDR2 SVGEGT. V gave up 5 bases and J gave up 14 bases; unmatched junction bases: 9. CDR3 in DNA: TGTGCCAGCAGTGACAGGGTCCAGCTCTCCCTCCACTTT. Translation gives CASSDRVQLSLHF.

A single count supports this clonotype. The chain is built from TRBV6-5 and TRBJ1-3; no reliable D call. The CDR3 extends over 16 amino acids. The V and J ends lost 2 bases and 3 bases respectively, with 14 bases between them. Germline CDR1 is MNHEY and CDR2 is SVGAGI. CDR3 amino acids: CASSYAPGYGGNTIYF. The CDR3 bases are TGTGCCAGCAGTTACGCTCCGGGATACGGTGGAAACACCATATATTTT.

This clonotype occurred many times. This sequence joins TRBV7-2 and TRBJ1-1; no clear D gene. Trimming shortened V by 3 bases and J by 0 bases, and 8 bases separated the two germline ends. The germline gives CDR1 SGHTA, CDR2 FQGNSA. The CDR3 contains 14 residues. CDR3 nucleotide sequence: TGTGCCAGCAGCTTTCTCCTCATGAACACTGAAGCTTTCTTT. Amino acid sequence: CASSFLLMNTEAFF.